This T cell receptor beta chain was captured in a study of cytomegalovirus exposure and HLA in healthy donors. Study summary: A data release that came early held roughly 85 million unique TCRs from HLA-typed donors.

This clone has a handful of counts. Its target is unknown. It was with 60 Vbeta and 13 Jbeta primers that the PCR ran. Libraries were prepared by immunoSEQ multiplex PCR; TCRdb keeps only in-frame clonotypes and omits some of them. This table has roughly 120,000 clones, around 83% appearing once. Study outcomes and limitations: The presence/absence work took it that sequencing depth was about the same across donors. CMV serostatus was the sole immune exposure information available.

Input material: PBMCs. This receptor was identified in a human donor in good health.

In DNA form, the CDR3 reads TGTGCCAGTAGTATAATCGGGTTACACGGGGAGCTGTTTTTT. Its protein product is CASSIIGLHGELFF. This chain links TRBV19 with TRBJ2-2; D ambiguous. Germline V gene lookup returns CDR1 LNHDA and CDR2 SQIVND (reference sequence). V lost 2 bases and J lost 7, with 11 bases in between. The CDR3 spans 14 residues.